These T cell receptor beta chains were read from a single sample in a study of blood T cell repertoires in COVID-19. Profiling relied on immunoSEQ multiplex PCR, and the TCRdb table lists in-frame clones only, not all of them. The data contain around 88,000 clones, about 84% of them seen just once; the ten biggest clones take up around 4.5%. The source material was peripheral blood. The receptors were sampled from a man in his 60s with acute or convalescent COVID-19. Each CDR3 is given with its conserved first and last residue. D genes are given only for firm matches. Some rows have no size entry. The others give once, few or many, or a class for an expanded clone.

V gene,clone size,D gene,J gene,CDR3 protein,CDR3 DNA
TRBV2,.,TRBD2,TRBJ2-2,CASRRREGGTGELFF,TGTGCCAGCAGAAGGCGGGAGGGAGGTACCGGGGAGCTGTTTTTT
TRBV5-5,few,.,TRBJ1-5,CASSLVGRSNQPQHF,TGTGCCAGCAGCTTGGTTGGGAGGAGCAATCAGCCCCAGCATTTT
TRBV5-1,.,.,TRBJ2-1,CASSLFRERSRSEQFF,TGCGCCAGCAGCTTGTTCAGGGAACGGAGTCGGAGTGAGCAGTTCTTC
TRBV10-1,.,TRBD1,TRBJ1-4,CASSESLQGEKLFF,TGCGCCAGCAGTGAGTCACTACAGGGGGAAAAACTGTTTTTT
TRBV28,few,TRBD1,TRBJ1-1,CASSLDGPSGTGSVTEAFF,TGTGCCAGCAGTTTAGATGGCCCGTCCGGGACAGGGTCGGTCACTGAAGCTTTCTTT
TRBV24-1,.,TRBD1,TRBJ1-4,CATSDPGTGREKLFF,TGTGCCACCAGTGACCCCGGGACAGGGCGCGAAAAACTGTTTTTT
TRBV9,.,.,TRBJ2-7,CASSVGEMGPRQYF,TGTGCCAGCAGCGTAGGAGAGATGGGGCCCCGACAGTACTTC
TRBV4-2,once,TRBD2,TRBJ2-1,CASSLYLAGGPGIEQFF,TGTGCCAGCAGCCTCTATCTAGCGGGAGGGCCGGGTATTGAGCAGTTCTTC
TRBV28,few,.,TRBJ1-1,CASSLIVNTEAFF,TGTGCCAGCAGTTTAATCGTGAACACTGAAGCTTTCTTT
TRBV19,.,.,TRBJ2-7,CASSIAFGGAYEQYF,TGTGCCAGTAGTATAGCATTCGGGGGAGCCTACGAGCAGTACTTC
TRBV24-1,.,.,TRBJ1-1,CATSDGGREGTEAFF,TGTGCCACCAGTGATGGGGGACGGGAGGGAACTGAAGCTTTCTTT
TRBV19,many,.,TRBJ2-1,CASSIPQGGNNEQFF,TGTGCCAGTAGTATTCCCCAGGGGGGAAACAATGAGCAGTTCTTC
TRBV11-2,.,TRBD1,TRBJ2-2,CASSAPRGPAGELFF,TGTGCCAGCAGCGCCCCTAGGGGGCCGGCCGGGGAGCTGTTTTTT
TRBV11-2,.,TRBD1,TRBJ1-4,CASSLQGAREKLFF,TGTGCCAGCAGCTTACAGGGGGCTCGGGAAAAACTGTTTTTT
TRBV3-1/TRBV3-2,.,.,TRBJ1-2,CASSHRGSPNYGYTF,TGTGCCAGCAGCCATCGGGGGTCTCCTAACTATGGCTACACCTTC
TRBV27,.,TRBD1,TRBJ1-1,CASSSGQVGATEAFF,TGTGCCAGCAGTTCCGGACAGGTTGGTGCCACTGAAGCTTTCTTT
TRBV9,once,TRBD1,TRBJ1-2,CASSQQDRGGGYTF,TGTGCCAGCAGCCAACAGGACAGGGGAGGGGGCTACACCTTC
TRBV6-5,.,TRBD1,TRBJ2-7,CASSLWGQVSSYEQYF,TGTGCCAGCAGTTTGTGGGGACAGGTGAGCTCCTACGAGCAGTACTTC
TRBV7-9,.,.,TRBJ2-7,CASSLEGVNEQYF,TGTGCCAGCAGCTTAGAGGGGGTCAACGAGCAGTACTTC
TRBV5-1,.,.,TRBJ2-4,CASSSDSNIQYF,TGCGCCAGCAGCTCGGACAGCAACATTCAGTACTTC
TRBV27,.,.,TRBJ2-2,CASTRGRAGELFF,TGTGCCAGCACGCGGGGTAGGGCCGGGGAGCTGTTTTTT
TRBV6-6,once,.,TRBJ2-7,CASSLIAAPYEQYF,TGTGCCAGCAGTTTAATAGCGGCCCCCTACGAGCAGTACTTC
TRBV7-2,.,TRBD1,TRBJ2-5,CASSPGQGAFETQYF,TGTGCCAGCAGCCCGGGACAGGGGGCGTTTGAGACCCAGTACTTC
TRBV7-2,.,TRBD1,TRBJ1-2,CASSDRGHDYGYTF,TGTGCCAGCAGCGACAGGGGGCACGATTATGGCTACACCTTC
TRBV7-2,.,.,TRBJ2-6,CASSDSGRGANVLTF,TGTGCCAGCAGCGACAGCGGGCGAGGGGCCAACGTCCTGACTTTC
TRBV7-2,.,.,TRBJ1-2,CASSQARGDYGYTF,TGTGCCAGCAGCCAGGCGCGGGGCGACTATGGCTACACCTTC
TRBV5-1,.,TRBD2,TRBJ2-7,CASSLGTNSYEQYF,TGCGCCAGCAGCTTAGGGACTAATTCCTACGAGCAGTACTTC
TRBV7-9,.,.,TRBJ2-7,CASSLSGAIYEQYF,TGTGCCAGCAGCTTATCTGGGGCGATCTACGAGCAGTACTTC
TRBV4-1,.,.,TRBJ1-5,CASSQDGGGGHQPQHF,TGCGCCAGCAGCCAAGATGGGGGCGGGGGTCATCAGCCCCAGCATTTT
TRBV27,once,TRBD1,TRBJ1-1,CASSLYTGGTEAFF,TGTGCCAGCAGTTTATATACAGGGGGGACTGAAGCTTTCTTT
TRBV18,once,.,TRBJ1-2,CASSPGQVSYGYTF,TGTGCCAGCTCACCGGGCCAGGTGTCCTATGGCTACACCTTC
TRBV19,.,TRBD2,TRBJ2-7,CASRTGGTSPYEQYF,TGTGCCAGTAGAACGGGGGGGACCTCTCCATACGAGCAGTACTTC
TRBV9,once,.,TRBJ2-1,CASSTTGPGVGNEQFF,TGTGCCAGCAGCACAACGGGTCCAGGGGTTGGCAATGAGCAGTTCTTC
TRBV9,.,TRBD2,TRBJ2-3,CASSVIAGVVGDTQYF,TGTGCCAGCAGCGTAATAGCGGGAGTTGTGGGGGATACGCAGTATTTT
TRBV28,.,.,TRBJ1-6,CASSFLGSAGGSYNSPLHF,TGTGCCAGCAGTTTCTTGGGTTCGGCCGGGGGGTCCTATAATTCACCCCTCCACTTT
TRBV7-2,once,.,TRBJ1-4,CASSLNLGSEKLFF,TGTGCCAGCAGCTTAAACTTGGGGAGTGAAAAACTGTTTTTT
TRBV20-1,.,TRBD1,TRBJ1-3,CSASRQGLGNTIYF,TGCAGTGCTAGTCGACAGGGTCTCGGAAACACCATATATTTT
TRBV7-3,.,TRBD2,TRBJ2-3,CASSLGGRALDTQYF,TGTGCCAGCAGCTTAGGGGGGAGGGCCTTAGATACGCAGTATTTT
TRBV9,.,.,TRBJ2-7,CASSPFPRDNYEQYF,TGTGCCAGCAGCCCATTCCCCCGGGACAACTACGAGCAGTACTTC
TRBV19,.,TRBD2,TRBJ2-2,CASSSRTSGSGELFF,TGTGCCAGTAGTTCCAGGACTAGCGGCTCCGGGGAGCTGTTTTTT
TRBV6-6,.,.,TRBJ2-5,CASSSSSQGAPGAQYF,TGTGCCAGCAGCTCGAGTTCACAGGGCGCTCCAGGAGCCCAGTACTTC
TRBV28,.,TRBD1,TRBJ1-2,CASRGQGGIYGYTF,TGTGCCAGCAGAGGACAGGGGGGGATCTATGGCTACACCTTC
TRBV18,.,.,TRBJ1-2,CASSPEEGFNYGYTF,TGTGCCAGCTCACCGGAGGAGGGATTTAACTATGGCTACACCTTC